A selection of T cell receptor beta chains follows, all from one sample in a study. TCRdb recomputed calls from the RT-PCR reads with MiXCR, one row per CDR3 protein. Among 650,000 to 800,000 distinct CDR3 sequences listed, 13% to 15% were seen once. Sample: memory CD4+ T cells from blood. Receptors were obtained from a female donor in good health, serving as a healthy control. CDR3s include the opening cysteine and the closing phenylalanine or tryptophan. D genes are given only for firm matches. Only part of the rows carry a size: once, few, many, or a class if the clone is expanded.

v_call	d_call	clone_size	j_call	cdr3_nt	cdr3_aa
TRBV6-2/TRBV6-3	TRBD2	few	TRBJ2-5	TGTGCCAGCAGGAGTGTTAGCGGGAGGGGAGAGACCCAGTACTTC	CASRSVSGRGETQYF
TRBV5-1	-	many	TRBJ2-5	TGCGCCAGCAGCTTGAGTACAGGACAAGAGACCCAGTACTTC	CASSLSTGQETQYF
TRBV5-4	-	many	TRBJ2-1	TGTGCCAGCAGCCCGACGGACAGCTCTGTCAATGAGCAGTTCTTC	CASSPTDSSVNEQFF
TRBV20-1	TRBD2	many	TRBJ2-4	TGCAGTGCCCCGGCGGCGGGAGGGCCTGACATTCAGTACTTC	CSAPAAGGPDIQYF
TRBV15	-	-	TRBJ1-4	TGTGCCACCAGCAGGGAGGGCGGGACAAAACGCGAAAAACTGTTTTTT	CATSREGGTKREKLFF
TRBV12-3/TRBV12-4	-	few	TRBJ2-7	TGTGCCAGCAGGAGGACAGCAGGGGAGCAGTACTTC	CASRRTAGEQYF
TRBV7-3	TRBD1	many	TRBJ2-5	TGTGCCAGCAGCTCGCCGGACAGGGGGCAAGAGACCCAGTACTTC	CASSSPDRGQETQYF
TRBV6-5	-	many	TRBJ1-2	TGTGCCAGCACCGCAACACAGAGGGCCAATCACTATGGCTACACCTTC	CASTATQRANHYGYTF
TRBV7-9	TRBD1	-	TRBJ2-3	TGTGCCAGCAGCCACGGACAGGTTACAGATACGCAGTATTTT	CASSHGQVTDTQYF
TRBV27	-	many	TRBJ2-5	TGTGCCAGCAGTTTAACACACAACCAAGAGACCCAGTACTTC	CASSLTHNQETQYF
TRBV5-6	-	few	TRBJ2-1	TGTGCCAGCACCCAGGGGGGGGGGGCTGAGCAGTTCTTC	CASTQGGGAEQFF
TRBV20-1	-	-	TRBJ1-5	TGCAGTGCCAGCCTTATAGGGCGCGGACAGCCCCAGCATTTT	CSASLIGRGQPQHF
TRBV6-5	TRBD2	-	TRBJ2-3	TGTGCCAGCAGTTCCGTGCCCCCGGGACTAGCGGGAACAGATACGCAGTATTTT	CASSSVPPGLAGTDTQYF
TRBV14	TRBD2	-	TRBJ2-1	TGTGCCAGCAGCCAAGAGGGACTAGGGTGGCACGATGAGCAGTTCTTC	CASSQEGLGWHDEQFF
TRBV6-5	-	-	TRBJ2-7	TGTGCCAGCAGTTACTCAGGAGGGCTTAGCTACGAGCAGTACTTC	CASSYSGGLSYEQYF
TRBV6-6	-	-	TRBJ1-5	TGTGCCAGCAGGGTGAGGGGGGACAATCAGCCCCAGCATTTT	CASRVRGDNQPQHF
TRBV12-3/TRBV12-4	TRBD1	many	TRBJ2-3	TGTGCCAGCACTCGCGGACAGGCAACGCAGTATTTT	CASTRGQATQYF
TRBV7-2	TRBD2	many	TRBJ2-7	TGTGCCAGTTGGGGGGGGTTAGATGGAAGCGAGCAGTACTTC	CASWGGLDGSEQYF
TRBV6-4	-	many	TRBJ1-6	TGTGCCAGCAGCAGGGAGTTCAATTCACCCCTCCACTTT	CASSREFNSPLHF
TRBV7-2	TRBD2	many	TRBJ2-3	TGTGCCAGCAGCTCCCAGGGCGGGAGGTCAGATACGCAGTATTTT	CASSSQGGRSDTQYF
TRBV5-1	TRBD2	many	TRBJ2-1	TGCGCCAGCAGCCAAGTAGCGGGAGGGCCCAATGAGCAGTTCTTC	CASSQVAGGPNEQFF
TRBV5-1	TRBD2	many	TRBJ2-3	TGCGCCAGCAGCTGGGGGGCAACTAGCGGGAGTCTGGCGGGAACAGATACGCAGTATTTT	CASSWGATSGSLAGTDTQYF
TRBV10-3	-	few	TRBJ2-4	TGTGCCATCAGTGCCTCGGGAAGCGAAAACATTCAGTACTTC	CAISASGSENIQYF
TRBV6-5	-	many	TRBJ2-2	TGTGCCAGCAGTTCCCTGACGACCGGGGAGCTGTTTTTT	CASSSLTTGELFF
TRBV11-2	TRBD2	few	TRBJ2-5	TGTGCCAGCAGCTTAGGACTAGCGGTTGGGGGGACCCAGTACTTC	CASSLGLAVGGTQYF
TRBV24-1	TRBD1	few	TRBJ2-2	TGTGCCACCAGTGATTCGGAAGGACAGGCCAACACCGGGGAGCTGTTTTTT	CATSDSEGQANTGELFF
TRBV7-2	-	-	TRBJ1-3	TGTGCCAGCAGCCCTAGGGAGGGGGGTCTAGACGGAAACACCATATATTTT	CASSPREGGLDGNTIYF
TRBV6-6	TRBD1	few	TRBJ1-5	TGTGCCAGCAGTAAAACAGGGGAAAGCAATCAGCCCCAGCATTTT	CASSKTGESNQPQHF
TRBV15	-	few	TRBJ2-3	TGTGCCACCAGCAGAGACCCCGCGGTTTTTACGCAGTATTTT	CATSRDPAVFTQYF
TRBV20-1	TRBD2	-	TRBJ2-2	TGCAGTGCAATAAAGCGGGATCTGACCGGGGAGCTGTTTTTT	CSAIKRDLTGELFF
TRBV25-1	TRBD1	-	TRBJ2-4	TGTGCCAGCAGTGAGGACAGGGATAGGGGACTAGCCAAAAACATTCAGTACTTC	CASSEDRDRGLAKNIQYF
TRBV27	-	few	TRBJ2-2	TGTGCCAGCAAGTCCCGGTCTAACACCGGGGAGCTGTTTTTT	CASKSRSNTGELFF
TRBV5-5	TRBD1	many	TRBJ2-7	TGTGCCAGCAGTCCCGGGACAGGGAGGGATGGCGAGCAGTACTTC	CASSPGTGRDGEQYF
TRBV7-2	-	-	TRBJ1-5	TGTGCCAGCAGCTTGAGACAGACCCAAGAGACCCAGCATTTT	CASSLRQTQETQHF
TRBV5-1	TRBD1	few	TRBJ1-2	TGCGCCAGCAGCTTGGCCGGCTCGACAGGGTATGGCTACACCTTC	CASSLAGSTGYGYTF
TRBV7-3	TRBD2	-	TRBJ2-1	TGTGCCAGCGCTCCTGCGGGGGGGCCGCGCAATGAGCAGTTCTTC	CASAPAGGPRNEQFF
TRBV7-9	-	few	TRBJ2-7	TGTGCCAGCAGCTCCGGGGACCTAGGCTACGAGCAGTACTTC	CASSSGDLGYEQYF
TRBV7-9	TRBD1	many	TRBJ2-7	TGTGCCAGCAGCCCGCCGGACAGGGACTACGAGCAGTACTTC	CASSPPDRDYEQYF
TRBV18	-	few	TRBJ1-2	TGTGCCAGCTCCCAAGGGTCCAACAGGGACTATGGCTACACCTTC	CASSQGSNRDYGYTF